This entry features one T cell receptor beta chain sequence. This specimen belongs to a study of long-term antiretroviral therapy in people with HIV. This CDR3 is 17 amino acids long. Looked up from germline, CDR1 is LNHNV and CDR2 is YYDKDF (reference sequence). The V and J ends lost 0 bases and 1 base, in that order; junction bases with no gene match: 8. They ran version v3.0 of the immunoSEQ assay at survey level. Sequencing aimed at roughly 40,000-55,000 T-cell genomes per sample. Clones were read by immunoSEQ multiplex PCR, and TCRdb kept only the in-frame ones, dropping some. The sample has about 16,000 clones; around 80% are singletons.

The receptor comes from a man in his forties with HIV. The genes are TRBV15 and TRBJ1-1, with 7 bases matching TRBD1. This material consisted of unsorted PBMCs, taken 2.1 years after starting antiretroviral therapy. DNA of the CDR3: TGTGCCACCAGCAGAGATAGGAGGGGGCGAGGGAACACTGAAGCTTTCTTT. Residues: CATSRDRRGRGNTEAFF.